This T cell receptor (beta chain) derives from a study of beta chain features in type 1 diabetes. Study overall: When patients were set against healthy donors, age, gender and cell yields were similar. Study-level points and caveats: Still unanswered here is whether HLA type influences TCRB rearrangement. Shortening of TCRB CDR3s, moderate but significant, appeared in all four CD4+ subsets of Type 1 diabetes patients.

Sorting based on CD45RO/CCR7/CD25/CD127/CD95/CD27 separated CD4+ naive, central memory, regulatory and stem cell-like memory cells. This clone came up a few times. Its antigen is undetermined. The study reverse transcribed the entire isolated RNA, so it sequenced expressed TCRB transcripts. The data were produced by immunoSEQ multiplex PCR, yet TCRdb's version contains in-frame clones alone and is incomplete. The repertoire includes 400,000 to 450,000 clones, approximately 15% of them detected once, and roughly 0.036% sits in the top ten. The germline V gene encodes CDR1 SEHNR and CDR2 FQNEAQ (reference sequence). V gave up 6 bases and J gave up 1 base, with 16 bases separating them. There are 16 residues in the CDR3.

The sequence was obtained from a man aged 30-40 years in good health. Input material: naive CD4+ T cells from blood. The chain carries TRBV7-9 and TRBJ2-1; no definite D call. The CDR3 protein is CASRIQAFRSYNEQFF. CDR3 in DNA: TGTGCCAGCAGAATCCAGGCTTTTAGGTCCTACAATGAGCAGTTCTTC.